A selection of T cell receptor beta chains follows, all from one sample in a study of T cell repertoires in cytomegalovirus infection. Each CDR3 protein is one row after TCRdb ran MiXCR on the reads. The sample records roughly 150,000 distinct CDR3 sequences, 20% to 25% being singletons. Their antigens are not known. This specimen consisted of CD8+ T cells from cultured PBMCs, obtained from culture after CMV antigen stimulation. The receptor source for this set is a human donor in good health (CMV status not recorded). Some clones in this sample may be carry-over from other donors' samples. The conserved cysteine and the conserved F or W are not part of the CDR3 here. The D gene is left open where the match is weak. Expanded clones are given a class, and other clones once, few, many or no size at all.

V: TRBV4-3
J: TRBJ1-2
size: few
D: TRBD1
CDR3: ASSHLRDRTKEGYT

V: TRBV12-3/TRBV12-4
J: TRBJ1-2
size: many
D: NA
CDR3: ASSPGTSVGYT

V: TRBV7-8
J: TRBJ1-2
size: NA
D: TRBD1
CDR3: ASSSSGGDSYGYT

V: TRBV7-7
J: TRBJ2-6
size: NA
D: NA
CDR3: ASSPGDRRGVDSGANVLT

V: TRBV7-9
J: TRBJ2-1
size: few
D: NA
CDR3: ASSQKAMTDSTYNEQF

V: TRBV10-2
J: TRBJ2-7
size: NA
D: TRBD1
CDR3: ASREGGTGGNEQY

V: TRBV5-6
J: TRBJ1-2
size: NA
D: NA
CDR3: ASSLSRRGSNYGYT

V: TRBV27
J: TRBJ1-1
size: few
D: NA
CDR3: ASNGGGMNTEAF

V: TRBV7-9
J: TRBJ1-5
size: few
D: TRBD1
CDR3: ASSHPGTGNQPQH

V: TRBV7-9
J: TRBJ1-4
size: NA
D: NA
CDR3: ASSVTGTSDEKLF

V: TRBV7-6
J: TRBJ2-7
size: few
D: TRBD1
CDR3: ASSLGQGLYEQY

V: TRBV4-1
J: TRBJ1-2
size: many
D: NA
CDR3: ASSQDRSGGYT

V: TRBV6-2/TRBV6-3
J: TRBJ2-7
size: NA
D: NA
CDR3: ASSYDLYGGVPSYEQY

V: TRBV4-3
J: TRBJ2-3
size: NA
D: NA
CDR3: ASSPRQKPDTQY

V: TRBV29-1
J: TRBJ2-4
size: NA
D: TRBD2
CDR3: SAIAGGPKNIQY

V: TRBV7-2
J: TRBJ2-4
size: NA
D: TRBD2
CDR3: ASSSGTSGPLPKNIQY